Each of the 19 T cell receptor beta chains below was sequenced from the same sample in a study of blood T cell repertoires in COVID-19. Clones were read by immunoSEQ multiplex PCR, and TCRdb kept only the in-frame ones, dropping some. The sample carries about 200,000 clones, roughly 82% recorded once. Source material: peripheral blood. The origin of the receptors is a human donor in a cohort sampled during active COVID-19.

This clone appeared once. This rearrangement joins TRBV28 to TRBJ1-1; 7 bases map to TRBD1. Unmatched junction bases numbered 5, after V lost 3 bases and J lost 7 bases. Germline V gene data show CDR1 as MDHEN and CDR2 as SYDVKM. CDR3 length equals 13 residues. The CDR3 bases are TGTGCCAGCAGTTTGAGGGGGCCCAGTGAAGCTTTCTTT. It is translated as CASSLRGPSEAFF.

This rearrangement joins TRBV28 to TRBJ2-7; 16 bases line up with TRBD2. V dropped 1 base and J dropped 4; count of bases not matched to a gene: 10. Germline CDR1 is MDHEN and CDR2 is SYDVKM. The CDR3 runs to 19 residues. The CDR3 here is CASSLFPGTSGRARYEQYF. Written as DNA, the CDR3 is TGTGCCAGCAGTTTATTCCCCGGGACTAGCGGGAGGGCCCGGTACGAGCAGTACTTC.

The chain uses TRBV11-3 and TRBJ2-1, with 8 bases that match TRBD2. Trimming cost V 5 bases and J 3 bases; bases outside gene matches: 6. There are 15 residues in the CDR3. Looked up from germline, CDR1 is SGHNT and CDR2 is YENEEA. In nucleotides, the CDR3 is TGTGCCAGCAGCCTTAGCAGCGGGAGCTACAATGAGCAGTTCTTC. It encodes CASSLSSGSYNEQFF.

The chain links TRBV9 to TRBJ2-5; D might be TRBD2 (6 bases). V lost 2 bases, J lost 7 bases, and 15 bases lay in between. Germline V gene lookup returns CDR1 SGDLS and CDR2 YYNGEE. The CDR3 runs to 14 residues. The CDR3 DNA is TGTGCCAGCAGCGTTAACTGGGGGGAAGGGACCCAGTACTTC. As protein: CASSVNWGEGTQYF.

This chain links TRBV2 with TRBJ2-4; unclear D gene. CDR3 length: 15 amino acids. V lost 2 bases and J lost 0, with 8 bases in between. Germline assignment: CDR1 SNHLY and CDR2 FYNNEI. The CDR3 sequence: CASSELALAKNIQYF. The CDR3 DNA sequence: TGTGCCAGCAGTGAATTGGCCCTAGCCAAAAACATTCAGTACTTC. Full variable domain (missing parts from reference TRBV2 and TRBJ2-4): EPEVTQTPSHQVTQMGQEVILRCVPISNHLYFYWYRQILGQKVEFLVSFYNNEISEKSEIFDDQFSVERPDGSNFTLKIRSTKLEDSAMYFCASSELALAKNIQYFGAGTRLSVL.

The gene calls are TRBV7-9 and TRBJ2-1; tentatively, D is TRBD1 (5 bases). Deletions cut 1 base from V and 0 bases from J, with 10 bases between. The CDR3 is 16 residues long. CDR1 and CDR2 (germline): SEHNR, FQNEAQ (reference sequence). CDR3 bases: TGTGCCAGCAGCTTAGGGGGCGGTGGCTCCTACAATGAGCAGTTCTTC. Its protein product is CASSLGGGGSYNEQFF.

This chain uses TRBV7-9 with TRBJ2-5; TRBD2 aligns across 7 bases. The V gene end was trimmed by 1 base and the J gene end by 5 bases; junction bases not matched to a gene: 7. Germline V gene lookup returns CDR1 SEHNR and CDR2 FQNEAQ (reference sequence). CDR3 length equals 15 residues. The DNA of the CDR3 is TGTGCCAGCAGCTTAGGGCGGGAGCTAGTTGAGACCCAGTACTTC. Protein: CASSLGRELVETQYF.

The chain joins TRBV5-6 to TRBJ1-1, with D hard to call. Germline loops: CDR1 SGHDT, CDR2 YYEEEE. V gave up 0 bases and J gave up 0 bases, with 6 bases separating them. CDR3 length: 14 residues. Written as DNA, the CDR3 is TGTGCCAGCAGCTTGGCGGTAGTGAACACTGAAGCTTTCTTT. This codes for CASSLAVVNTEAFF.

CDR3 bases: TGTGCCAGCTCACCGACGGGGATCCAAGAGACCCAGTACTTC. It codes for CASSPTGIQETQYF. The chain couples TRBV18 to TRBJ2-5, with TRBD2 as a possible D gene (5 bases). V gave up 3 bases and J gave up 1 base, with 9 bases separating them. Germline lookup yields CDR1 KGHSH and CDR2 LQKENI. This CDR3 region has 14 residues.

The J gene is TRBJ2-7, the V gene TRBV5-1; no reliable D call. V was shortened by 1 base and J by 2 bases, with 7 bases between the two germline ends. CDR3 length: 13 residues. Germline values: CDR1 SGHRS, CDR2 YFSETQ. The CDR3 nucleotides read TGCGCCAGCAGCTTGAACTTCGCCTACGAGCAGTACTTC. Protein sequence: CASSLNFAYEQYF.

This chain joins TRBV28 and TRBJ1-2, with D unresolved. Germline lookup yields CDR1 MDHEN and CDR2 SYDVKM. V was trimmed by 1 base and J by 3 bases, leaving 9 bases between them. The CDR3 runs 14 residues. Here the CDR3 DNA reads TGTGCCAGCAGTTTATCGCGCTCCGACTATGGCTACACCTTC. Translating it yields CASSLSRSDYGYTF.

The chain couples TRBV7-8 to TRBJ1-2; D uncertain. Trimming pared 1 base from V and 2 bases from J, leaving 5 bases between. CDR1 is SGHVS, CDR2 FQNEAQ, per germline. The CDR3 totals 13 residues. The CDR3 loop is CASSLERNYGYTF. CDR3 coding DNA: TGTGCCAGCAGCTTAGAACGGAACTATGGCTACACCTTC.

CDR3 nucleotide sequence: TGTGCCAGCAGCTTAGCCCAGGCTAACTATGGCTACACCTTC. This gives the protein CASSLAQANYGYTF. The chain employs TRBV7-2 and TRBJ1-2; D not resolved. Germline V gene sequence: CDR1 SGHTA, CDR2 FQGNSA. Trimming pared 0 bases from V and 0 bases from J, leaving 5 bases between. CDR3 length: 14 amino acids.

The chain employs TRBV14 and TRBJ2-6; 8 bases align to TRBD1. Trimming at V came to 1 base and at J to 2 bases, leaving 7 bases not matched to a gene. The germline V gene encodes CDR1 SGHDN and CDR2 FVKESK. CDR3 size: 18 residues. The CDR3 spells CASSQGQGKLAGANVLTF. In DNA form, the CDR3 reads TGTGCCAGCAGCCAAGGACAGGGGAAACTGGCTGGGGCCAACGTCCTGACTTTC.

The CDR3 nucleotides read TGTGCCAGCAGTTTTAGACAGTCCTACGAGCAGTACTTC. Translating gives CASSFRQSYEQYF. The chain has TRBV5-4 and TRBJ2-7; TRBD1 might be the D (5 bases). The germline V gene has CDR1 SGHNT and CDR2 YYREEE (reference sequence). V lost 5 bases, J lost 1 base, and 10 bases lay in between. This CDR3 has 13 amino acids.

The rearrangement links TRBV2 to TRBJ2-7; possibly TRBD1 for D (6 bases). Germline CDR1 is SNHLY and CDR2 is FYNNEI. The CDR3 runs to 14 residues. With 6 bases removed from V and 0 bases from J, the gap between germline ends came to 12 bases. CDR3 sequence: CASRTGPSSYEQYF. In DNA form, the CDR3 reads TGTGCCAGCAGGACAGGTCCAAGCTCCTACGAGCAGTACTTC.

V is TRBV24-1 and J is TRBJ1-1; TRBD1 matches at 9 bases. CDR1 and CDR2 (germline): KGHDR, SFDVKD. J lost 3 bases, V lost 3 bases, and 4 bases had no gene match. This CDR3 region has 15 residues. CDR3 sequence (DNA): TGTGCCACCAGTGATCCGAGGACAGGGGACACTGAAGCTTTCTTT. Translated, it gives CATSDPRTGDTEAFF.

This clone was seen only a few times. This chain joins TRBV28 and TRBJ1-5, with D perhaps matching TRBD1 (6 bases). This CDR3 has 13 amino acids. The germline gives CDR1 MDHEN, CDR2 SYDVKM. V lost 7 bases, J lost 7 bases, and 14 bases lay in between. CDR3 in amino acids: CASIQQGNQPQHF. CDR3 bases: TGTGCCAGCATTCAACAGGGTAACCAGCCCCAGCATTTT.

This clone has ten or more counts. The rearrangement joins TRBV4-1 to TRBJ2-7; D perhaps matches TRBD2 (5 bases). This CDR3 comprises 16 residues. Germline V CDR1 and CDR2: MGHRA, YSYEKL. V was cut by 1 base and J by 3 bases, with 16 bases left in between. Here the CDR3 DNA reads TGCGCCAGCAGCCAAGGGGCCCTCCCGGGGATCTACGAGCAGTACTTC. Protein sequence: CASSQGALPGIYEQYF.